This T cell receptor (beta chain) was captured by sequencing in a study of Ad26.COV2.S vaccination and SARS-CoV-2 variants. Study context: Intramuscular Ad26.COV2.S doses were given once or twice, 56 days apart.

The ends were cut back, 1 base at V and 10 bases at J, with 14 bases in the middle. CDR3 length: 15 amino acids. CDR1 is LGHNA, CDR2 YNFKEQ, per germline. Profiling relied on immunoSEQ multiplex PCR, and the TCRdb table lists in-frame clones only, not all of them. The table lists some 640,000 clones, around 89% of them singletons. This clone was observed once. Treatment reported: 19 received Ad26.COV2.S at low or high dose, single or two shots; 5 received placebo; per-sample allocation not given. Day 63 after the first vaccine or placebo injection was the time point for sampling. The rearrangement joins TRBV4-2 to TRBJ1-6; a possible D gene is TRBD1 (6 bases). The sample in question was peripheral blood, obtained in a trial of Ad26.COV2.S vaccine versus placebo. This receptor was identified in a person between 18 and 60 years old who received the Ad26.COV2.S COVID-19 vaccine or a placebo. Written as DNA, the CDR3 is TGTGCCAGCAGCCAAGTGACAGGAGGGGACTCACCCCTCCACTTT. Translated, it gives CASSQVTGGDSPLHF.